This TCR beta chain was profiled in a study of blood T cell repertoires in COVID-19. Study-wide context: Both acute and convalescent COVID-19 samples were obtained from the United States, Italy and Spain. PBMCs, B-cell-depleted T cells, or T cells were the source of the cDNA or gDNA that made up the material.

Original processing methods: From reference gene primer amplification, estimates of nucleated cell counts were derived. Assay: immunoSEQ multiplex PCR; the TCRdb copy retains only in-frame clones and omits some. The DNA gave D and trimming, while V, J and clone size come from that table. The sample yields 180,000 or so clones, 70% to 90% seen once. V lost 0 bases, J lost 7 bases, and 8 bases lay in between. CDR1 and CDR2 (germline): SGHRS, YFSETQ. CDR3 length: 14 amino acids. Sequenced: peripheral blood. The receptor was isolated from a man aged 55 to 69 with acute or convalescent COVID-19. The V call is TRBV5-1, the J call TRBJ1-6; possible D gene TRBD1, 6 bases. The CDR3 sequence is CASSLARGNSPLHF. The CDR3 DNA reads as TGCGCCAGCAGCTTGGCCAGGGGAAATTCACCCCTCCACTTT.